This entry is about one TCR beta chain. The antigen is not known. This CDR3 spans 14 amino acids. Germline CDR1 reads SEHNR; CDR2 reads FQNEAQ (reference sequence). The V and J ends lost 1 base and 5 bases, in that order; junction bases with no gene match: 2. From the approximately 120-subject validation cohort, which was separate from the roughly 680-subject first cohort, the donors were drawn. This record belongs to a study of cytomegalovirus exposure and HLA in healthy donors. Generated by immunoSEQ multiplex PCR, the TCRdb table keeps only in-frame clones and is missing some. Of 55,000 to 70,000 clones in the sample, approximately 90% were seen once. Study findings and constraints: The finding came from a later analysis; first-cohort TCR clusters tended to co-occur in the 95 to 150 validation repertoires.

Sample: PBMCs. The receptor was derived from a woman younger than 35 in good health and CMV-seronegative. The chain links TRBV7-9 to TRBJ1-2; TRBD1 matches 9 bases. The chain's CDR3 is CASSLGTGEYGYTF. DNA of the CDR3: TGTGCCAGCAGCTTAGGGACAGGGGAGTATGGCTACACCTTC. Using reference TRBV7-9 and TRBJ1-2 for the parts outside the CDR3, the full variable domain is DTGVSQNPRHKITKRGQNVTFRCDPISEHNRLYWYRQTLGQGPEFLTYFQNEAQLEKSRLLSDRFSAERPKGSFSTLEIQRTEQGDSAMYLCASSLGTGEYGYTFGSGTRLTVV.